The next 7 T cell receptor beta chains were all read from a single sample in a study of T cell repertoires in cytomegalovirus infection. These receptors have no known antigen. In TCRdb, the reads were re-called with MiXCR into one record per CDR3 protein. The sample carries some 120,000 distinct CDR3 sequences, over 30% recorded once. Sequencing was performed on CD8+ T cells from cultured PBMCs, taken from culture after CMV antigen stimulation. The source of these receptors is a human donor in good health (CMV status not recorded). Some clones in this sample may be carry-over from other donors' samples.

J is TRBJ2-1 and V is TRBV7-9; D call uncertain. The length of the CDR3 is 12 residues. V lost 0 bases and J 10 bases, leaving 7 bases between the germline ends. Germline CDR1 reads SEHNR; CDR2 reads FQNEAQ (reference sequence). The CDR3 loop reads CASSLALLEQFF. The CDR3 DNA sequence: TGTGCCAGCAGCTTAGCTCTATTAGAGCAGTTCTTC.

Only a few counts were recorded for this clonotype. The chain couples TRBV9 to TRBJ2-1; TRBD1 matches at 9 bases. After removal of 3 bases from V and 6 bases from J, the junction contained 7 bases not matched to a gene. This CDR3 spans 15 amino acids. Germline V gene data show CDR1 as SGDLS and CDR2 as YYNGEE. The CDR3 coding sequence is TGTGCCAGCAGCGGGGACAGGGTCTGGGTCAATGAGCAGTTCTTC. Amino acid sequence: CASSGDRVWVNEQFF.

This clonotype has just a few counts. The chain's CDR3 is CASSLIGGKNTEAFF. CDR3 DNA: TGTGCCAGCAGTTTAATCGGGGGGAAGAACACTGAAGCTTTCTTT. The chain links TRBV27 to TRBJ1-1; weak D call: TRBD1 (5 bases). The CDR3 sequence is 15 residues long. Germline V gene sequence: CDR1 MNHEY, CDR2 SMNVEV (reference sequence). V lost 2 bases and J 1 base, leaving 11 bases between the germline ends.

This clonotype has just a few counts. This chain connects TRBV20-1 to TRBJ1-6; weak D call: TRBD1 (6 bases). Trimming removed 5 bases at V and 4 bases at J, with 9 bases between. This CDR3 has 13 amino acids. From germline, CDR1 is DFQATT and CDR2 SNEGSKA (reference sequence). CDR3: CSARTDYNSPLHF. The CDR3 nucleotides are TGCAGTGCTCGGACAGATTATAATTCACCCCTCCACTTT.

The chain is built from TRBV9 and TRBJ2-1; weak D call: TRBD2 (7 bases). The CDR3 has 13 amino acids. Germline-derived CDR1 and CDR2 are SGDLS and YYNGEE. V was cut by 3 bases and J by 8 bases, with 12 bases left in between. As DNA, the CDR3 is TGTGCCAGCAGCGAGGGGGGGGTGGATGAGCAGTTCTTC. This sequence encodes CASSEGGVDEQFF.

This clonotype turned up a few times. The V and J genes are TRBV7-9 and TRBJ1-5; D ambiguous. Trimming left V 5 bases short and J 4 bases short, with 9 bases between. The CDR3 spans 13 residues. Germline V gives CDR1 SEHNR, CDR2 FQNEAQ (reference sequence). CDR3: CASSADFNQPQHF. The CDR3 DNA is TGTGCCAGCAGCGCAGATTTTAATCAGCCCCAGCATTTT.

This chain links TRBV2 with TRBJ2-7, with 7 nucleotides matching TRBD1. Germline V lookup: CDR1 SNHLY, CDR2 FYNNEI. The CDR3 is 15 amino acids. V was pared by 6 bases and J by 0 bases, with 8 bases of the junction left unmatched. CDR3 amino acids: CASSGTGQTSYEQYF. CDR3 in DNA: TGTGCCAGCAGCGGAACGGGACAGACCTCCTACGAGCAGTACTTC.